Ten or more counts support the clone carrying this TCR beta chain. Antigen: not known. The CDR3 extends over 11 amino acids. V lost 7 bases to trimming and J lost 4 bases, with 10 bases between them. Germline CDR1 is DFQATT and CDR2 is SNEGSKA (reference sequence). The record originates from a study of Graves' ophthalmopathy and Graves' hyperthyroidism. As for the study in general: Investigators collected peripheral blood at initial diagnosis, before any treatment was given.

The sequenced template was RNA, covering the TCR beta CDR3 region. Scientists carried out first-round RT-PCR using HTBI primers and then a second-round multiplex PCR. TCRdb processed the multiplex PCR reads anew with MiXCR; each CDR3 protein has one entry. The repertoire has more than 300,000 distinct CDR3 sequences, 17% of them found once; the top ten carry roughly 2.3%. Study observations and caveats: Sensitivity of 55% to 71% and specificity of approximately 72% were achieved by the model that predicted ophthalmopathy progression.

Stable hyperthyroidism meant no ophthalmopathy within 18 months of follow-up. None of the included patients had other autoimmune diseases, uncontrolled infections, pregnancy or lactation, as these led to exclusion. What was sequenced was peripheral blood. This chain links TRBV20-1 with TRBJ1-1; D is uncertain. This TCR was sampled from an adult woman with stable Graves' hyperthyroidism. In nucleotides, the CDR3 is TGCAGTGTCAAAAAGGGCACTGAAGCTTTCTTT. Encoded protein: CSVKKGTEAFF.